What follows are 8 T cell receptor beta chains derived from one specimen sequenced in a study of T cell clonality in common variable immunodeficiency. Here immunoSEQ multiplex PCR was the method, and the copy in TCRdb shows in-frame clones only, minus some. The profile covers 57,000 or so clones, none occurring a single time. Sequencing was done on a sample of peripheral blood mononuclear cells. Receptor source: a person aged 18 to 70 in good health.

This clone occurred many times. Incomplete CDR3 DNA: TGCAGTGCTTTCCCCGGACAGTCCTACGAG. Its translation is CSAFPGQSYE. The whole CDR3 protein is CSAFPGQSYEQYF. The chain employs TRBV20-1 and TRBJ2-7; tentative D call: TRBD1 (6 bases). The read terminates 3 residues before the CDR3 end, so the remaining end is supplied by the germline J gene. The germline V gene encodes CDR1 DFQATT and CDR2 SNEGSKA (reference sequence). The CDR3 runs to 13 residues. Trimming pared 5 bases from V and 1 base from J, leaving 12 bases between.

This clone was seen at least ten times. At the DNA level, this CDR3 is encoded by other sequences in the same sample as well. This CDR3 reads CASSPPVTSSFPDTQYF. Partial CDR3 DNA: TGTGCCAGCTCACCACCTGTGACTAGTAGCTTCCCAGATACG. The V gene is TRBV18, the J gene TRBJ2-3; maybe TRBD2 (6 bases). Read coverage stops 3 residues before the CDR3 terminus; the germline J gene supplies the remainder. V dropped 0 bases and J dropped 4 bases, with 17 bases sitting between them. Germline CDR1 is KGHSH and CDR2 is LQKENI. The CDR3 covers 17 residues.

This clone has ten or more counts. The CDR3 end falls 3 residues outside the read, so it is completed with the germline J gene. The rearrangement uses TRBV10-3 and TRBJ1-2, with 9 bases fitting TRBD1. Germline loops: CDR1 ENHRY, CDR2 SYGVKD. The CDR3 spans 15 residues. V lost 0 bases to trimming and J lost 1 base; unmatched junction nucleotides: 0. The CDR3 here is CAISESGQGNYGYTF. The part of the CDR3 DNA that was read is TGTGCCATCAGTGAGTCGGGACAGGGTAACTATGGC.

This clone has ten or more counts. The read comes to an end 3 residues before the CDR3 does, leaving the germline J gene to fill in the end. V and J are TRBV7-2 and TRBJ2-7; a weak D match, TRBD1 (6 bases). Germline V CDR1 and CDR2: SGHTA, FQGNSA. The CDR3 is 12 amino acids. Trimming pared 5 bases from V and 4 bases from J, leaving 9 bases between. CDR3 DNA, as far as it was read: TGTGCCAGCAGCCGAGACAGGTACGAG. Amino acids: CASSRDRYE. The full CDR3 sequence reads CASSRDRYEQYF.

The sample holds many counts of this clone. The read ends 3 residues before the CDR3 terminus; that terminus is restored from the germline J gene. This chain uses TRBV20-1 with TRBJ2-7; 8 bases fit TRBD1. Trimming at V came to 3 bases and at J to 4 bases, leaving 5 bases not matched to a gene. CDR1 and CDR2 from the germline V gene are DFQATT and SNEGSKA (reference sequence). The CDR3 totals 13 residues. The CDR3 DNA, read in part, is TGCAGTGCTAGGAGTCAGGGGGCTTACGAG. This codes for CSARSQGAYE. The CDR3, in full, reads CSARSQGAYEQYF.

This clone was found many times. The read terminates 3 residues ahead of where the CDR3 ends, so the germline J gene completes it. The rearrangement joins TRBV9 to TRBJ1-2; a possible D gene is TRBD1 (5 bases). The CDR3 consists of 12 residues. The V and J ends lost 5 bases and 4 bases respectively, with 9 bases between them. In germline, CDR1 is SGDLS, CDR2 YYNGEE. Here the CDR3 reads CASRRGTYGYTF. CDR3 DNA (partial): TGTGCCAGCAGGCGGGGCACCTATGGC.

This clone was seen many times. The sequenced fragment ends 3 residues before the CDR3 boundary, so the rest is inferred from the germline J gene. This chain uses TRBV19 with TRBJ2-3, with TRBD2 matching 8 bases. CDR3 size: 16 residues. Germline CDR1 LNHDA, CDR2 SQIVND (reference sequence). Trimming at V came to 1 base and at J to 2 bases, leaving 5 bases not matched to a gene. The sequenced CDR3 bases are TGTGCCAGTAGTATAGGTGCGGGAGGCCACACAGATACG. As protein: CASSIGAGGHTDT. The entire CDR3 sequence reads CASSIGAGGHTDTQYF.

This clone was detected ten times or more. The read stops 3 residues short of the end of the CDR3; the missing end is completed from the germline J gene. V and J are TRBV30 and TRBJ1-5, with a weak D call TRBD1 (6 bases). Deletions cut 0 bases from V and 7 bases from J, with 13 bases between. This CDR3 has 14 residues. Germline-derived CDR1 and CDR2 are GTSNPN and SVGIG (reference sequence). Here the CDR3 reads CAWSVRTGSQPQHF. The CDR3 DNA, read in part, is TGTGCCTGGAGTGTACGTACAGGGTCACAGCCC. Using reference TRBV30 and TRBJ1-5 for the parts outside the CDR3, the full variable domain is SQTIHQWPATLVQPVGSPLSLECTVEGTSNPNLYWYRQAAGRGLQLLFYSVGIGQISSEVPQNLSASRPQDRQFILSSKKLLLSDSGFYLCAWSVRTGSQPQHFGDGTRLSIL.